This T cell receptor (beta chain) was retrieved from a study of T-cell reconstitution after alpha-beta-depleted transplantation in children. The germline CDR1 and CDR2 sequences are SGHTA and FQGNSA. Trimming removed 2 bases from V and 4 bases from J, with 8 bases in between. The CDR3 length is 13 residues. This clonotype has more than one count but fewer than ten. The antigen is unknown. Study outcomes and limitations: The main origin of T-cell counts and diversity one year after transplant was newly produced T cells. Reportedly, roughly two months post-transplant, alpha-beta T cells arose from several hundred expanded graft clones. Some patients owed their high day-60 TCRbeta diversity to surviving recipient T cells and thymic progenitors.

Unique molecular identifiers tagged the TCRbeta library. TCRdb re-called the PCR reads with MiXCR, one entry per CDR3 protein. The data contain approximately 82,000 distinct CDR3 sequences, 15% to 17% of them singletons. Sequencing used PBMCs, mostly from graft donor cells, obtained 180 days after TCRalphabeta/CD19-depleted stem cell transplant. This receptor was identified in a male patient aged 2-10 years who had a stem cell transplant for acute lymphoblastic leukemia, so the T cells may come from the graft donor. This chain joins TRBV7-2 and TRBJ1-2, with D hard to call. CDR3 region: CASSLYQTYGYTF. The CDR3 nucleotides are TGTGCCAGCAGCTTATACCAGACCTATGGCTACACCTTC.